The 31 T cell receptor beta chains below all came from one sample that was sequenced in a study of beta chain features in type 1 diabetes. The study reverse transcribed the entire isolated RNA, so it sequenced expressed TCRB transcripts. Generated by immunoSEQ multiplex PCR, the TCRdb table keeps only in-frame clones and is missing some. Counted here are 390,000 or so clones, over 11% occurring once; the ten biggest clones make up about 0.034%. The sequencing input was naive CD4+ T cells from blood. The receptors were sampled from a man younger than 40 in good health.

This clone was observed a handful of times. A junction end diverges from the germline sequence, so it may reflect a read error. The chain uses TRBV29-1 and TRBJ2-2; D uncertain. Germline assignment: CDR1 SQVTM and CDR2 ANQGSEA. This CDR3 contains 12 residues. The DNA for the CDR3 is TGCAGCGTTGAACAGAACACTGGGGAGCTGTTTTTT. Its translation is CSVEQNTGELFF.

The rearrangement links TRBV30 to TRBJ2-1, with 8 bases matching TRBD2. The CDR3 has 15 amino acids. Germline CDR1 is GTSNPN and CDR2 is SVGIG (reference sequence). V shed 2 bases and J 8 bases; nucleotides not matched to a gene: 11. CDR3 DNA sequence: TGTGCCTGGAGTTTAGGGGATCCCGGGAGGGATGAGCAGTTCTTC. This codes for CAWSLGDPGRDEQFF.

The chain joins TRBV6-1 to TRBJ2-1, with 7 bases fitting TRBD2. Germline V gene data show CDR1 as MNHNS and CDR2 as SASEGT. This CDR3 has 15 amino acids. Trimming at V came to 5 bases and at J to 6 bases, leaving 10 bases not matched to a gene. CDR3 sequence (DNA): TGTGCCAGCAGTTTCGGGACTAACTACCCCAATGAGCAGTTCTTC. This codes for CASSFGTNYPNEQFF.

This clone was detected a few times. J is TRBJ2-5 and V is TRBV29-1; D might be TRBD1 (5 bases). The V and J ends lost 6 bases and 0 bases respectively, with 8 bases between them. Germline V gene data show CDR1 as SQVTM and CDR2 as ANQGSEA. The CDR3 length is 12 residues. CDR3 amino acids: CSVSRDQETQYF. In DNA, the CDR3 is TGCAGCGTGTCCAGGGACCAAGAGACCCAGTACTTC.

The rearrangement links TRBV7-9 to TRBJ1-4; TRBD1 might be the D (6 bases). V lost 1 base, J lost 7 bases, and 13 bases lay in between. CDR1 and CDR2 from the germline V gene are SEHNR and FQNEAQ (reference sequence). The CDR3 runs to 15 residues. The CDR3 here is CASSLGGTSFEKLFF. CDR3 bases: TGTGCCAGCAGCTTAGGCGGGACAAGCTTTGAAAAACTGTTTTTT.

The V call is TRBV9, the J call TRBJ1-6, with 9 bases that match TRBD1. CDR3 length: 14 residues. From germline, CDR1 is SGDLS and CDR2 YYNGEE. Germline trimming cut 3 bases from V and 6 bases from J; bases unmatched to any gene: 1. The CDR3 bases are TGTGCCAGCAGCGAGGACAGGGGTAATTCACCCCTCCACTTT. It is translated as CASSEDRGNSPLHF.

The chain employs TRBV30 and TRBJ1-5; D ambiguous. V was pared by 1 base and J by 6 bases, with 13 bases between. In germline, CDR1 is GTSNPN, CDR2 SVGIG (reference sequence). The CDR3 extends over 14 amino acids. CDR3 in DNA: TGTGCCTGGAGTGCGAGTTGGATTAGTCAGCCCCAGCATTTT. Amino acids: CAWSASWISQPQHF.

This clone was seen a few times. The chain combines TRBV11-3 with TRBJ2-5, with TRBD1 identical over 9 bases. Germline values: CDR1 SGHNT, CDR2 YENEEA. The CDR3 is 14 residues long. V gave up 4 bases and J gave up 4 bases; unmatched junction bases: 4. CDR3: CASSYGTGIETQYF. DNA of the CDR3: TGTGCCAGCAGCTACGGGACAGGGATAGAGACCCAGTACTTC.

The gene calls are TRBV7-9 and TRBJ2-5, with a tentative D call TRBD2 (6 bases). Germline CDR1 reads SEHNR; CDR2 reads FQNEAQ (reference sequence). The ends were cut back, 5 bases at V and 5 bases at J, with 15 bases in the middle. This CDR3 is built from 14 residues. The CDR3 spells CASSIRSGLETQYF. The CDR3 DNA is TGTGCCAGCAGCATACGTAGCGGTCTGGAGACCCAGTACTTC.

The rearrangement links TRBV9 to TRBJ2-5, with a weak D call TRBD2 (6 bases). CDR3 length: 17 amino acids. Trimming removed 4 bases at V and 2 bases at J, with 21 bases between. Germline CDR1 SGDLS, CDR2 YYNGEE. The CDR3 bases are TGTGCCAGCAGCCCCCGTTTGCCTAGCGTGAAACAAGAGACCCAGTACTTC. Translating it yields CASSPRLPSVKQETQYF.

This clone showed up just a few times. The V gene is TRBV11-2, the J gene TRBJ2-5; the D gene is possibly TRBD2 (6 bases). The CDR3 totals 15 residues. Trimming left V 4 bases short and J 0 bases short, with 12 bases between. The germline CDR1 and CDR2 sequences are SGHAT and FQNNGV. The CDR3 nucleotides are TGTGCCAGCAGCTGGGGGGATCCGTACCAAGAGACCCAGTACTTC. This gives the protein CASSWGDPYQETQYF.

This rearrangement joins TRBV2 to TRBJ1-3, with D possibly being TRBD1 (5 bases). The germline gives CDR1 SNHLY, CDR2 FYNNEI. The CDR3 has 15 residues. The V end was cut by 8 bases, the J end by 0 bases, with 14 bases between. This chain's CDR3 is CASGIQAPSGNTIYF. As DNA, the CDR3 is TGTGCCAGCGGGATACAGGCGCCCTCTGGAAACACCATATATTTT.

This clone was found a few times. V and J are TRBV11-2 and TRBJ2-1, with D possibly TRBD2 on 6 matching bases. The CDR3 sequence is 15 residues long. V was pared by 1 base and J by 8 bases, with 15 bases between. CDR1 is SGHAT and CDR2 is FQNNGV in the germline V gene. The CDR3 loop is CASSLVSGGRDEQFF. DNA for the CDR3: TGTGCCAGCAGCTTAGTTAGCGGAGGAAGGGATGAGCAGTTCTTC.

V is TRBV30 and J is TRBJ1-5; the D is unclear. The CDR3 is 13 amino acids. The germline V gene has CDR1 GTSNPN and CDR2 SVGIG (reference sequence). Trimming removed 5 bases from V and 5 bases from J, with 13 bases in between. CDR3 DNA: TGTGCCTGGTCCGGGGAAGTTCATCAGCCCCAGCATTTT. It encodes CAWSGEVHQPQHF.

This sequence joins TRBV25-1 and TRBJ2-1; no clear D. In germline, CDR1 is MGHDK, CDR2 SYGVNS. There are 15 residues in the CDR3. Trimming took off 3 bases at V and 0 bases at J, with 9 bases between the two ends. DNA for the CDR3: TGTGCCAGCAGTGAGACACTCCTCTCCTACAATGAGCAGTTCTTC. Its protein is CASSETLLSYNEQFF.

The V and J genes are TRBV4-3 and TRBJ2-1; no firm D call. Germline CDR1 is LGHNA and CDR2 is YSLEER. Trimming removed 1 base from V and 6 bases from J, with 13 bases in between. CDR3 length: 15 residues. The CDR3 DNA reads TGCGCCAGCAGCCAAGGGTCCATCCTGGCCAATGAGCAGTTCTTC. Its translation: CASSQGSILANEQFF.

This clone occurred a few times. V gene TRBV29-1 combines with J gene TRBJ1-3; D is possibly TRBD1 (5 bases). Trimming removed 2 bases from V and 3 bases from J, with 8 bases in between. Germline-derived CDR1 and CDR2 are SQVTM and ANQGSEA. This CDR3 comprises 13 residues. The CDR3 sequence is CSVESGGGNTIYF. CDR3 in DNA: TGCAGCGTTGAAAGCGGGGGTGGAAACACCATATATTTT. Variable domain in full (rest from reference TRBV29-1 and TRBJ1-3): SAVISQKPSRDICQRGTSLTIQCQVDSQVTMMFWYRQQPGQSLTLIATANQGSEATYESGFVIDKFPISRPNLTFSTLTVSNMSPEDSSIYLCSVESGGGNTIYFGEGSWLTVV.

The V and J genes are TRBV6-6 and TRBJ2-3; possibly TRBD1 or TRBD2 for D (5 bases each). This CDR3 is 15 amino acids long. CDR1 and CDR2 from the germline V gene are MNHNY and SVGAGI (reference sequence). The V end was cut by 1 base, the J end by 1 base, with 9 bases between. In DNA form, the CDR3 reads TGTGCCAGCAGTTACTTTCGGGGACGCACAGATACGCAGTATTTT. Encoded protein: CASSYFRGRTDTQYF.

The gene calls are TRBV18 and TRBJ2-7; TRBD1 might be the D (5 bases). The CDR3 has 13 amino acids. CDR1 and CDR2 (germline): KGHSH, LQKENI. The V and J ends lost 6 bases and 3 bases respectively, with 12 bases between them. The CDR3 coding sequence is TGTGCCAGCTCGCGAGACAGAGACTACGAGCAGTACGTC. This sequence encodes CASSRDRDYEQYV.

Only a few counts were recorded for this clone. J is TRBJ1-2 and V is TRBV19; D is perhaps TRBD1 (6 bases). Germline V gives CDR1 LNHDA, CDR2 SQIVND (reference sequence). Trimming cost V 3 bases and J 3 bases, with 8 bases left between them. The CDR3 is 13 amino acids. CDR3 nucleotides: TGTGCCAGTAGTATGGACAGATACTATGGCTACACCTTC. Amino acid sequence: CASSMDRYYGYTF.

This clone appeared a few times. The chain employs TRBV14 and TRBJ2-1, with 8 bases aligning to TRBD2. The CDR3 has 15 amino acids. Looked up from germline, CDR1 is SGHDN and CDR2 is FVKESK. The trim removed 4 bases at V and 10 bases at J, leaving 12 bases unmatched. CDR3 sequence reads: CASSPIGAGVEEQFF. CDR3 coding DNA: TGTGCCAGCAGCCCCATAGGAGCGGGAGTTGAGGAGCAGTTCTTC.

J is TRBJ1-1 and V is TRBV9; D not resolved. Per germline, CDR1 SGDLS and CDR2 YYNGEE. CDR3 size: 15 residues. The V gene lost 1 base and the J gene lost 3 bases, with 13 bases spanning the gap. The CDR3 spells CASSVRVVIDTEAFF. CDR3 DNA: TGTGCCAGCAGCGTAAGGGTAGTGATCGACACTGAAGCTTTCTTT.

This sequence joins TRBV19 and TRBJ2-1; 7 bases map to TRBD1. CDR1 and CDR2 from the germline V gene are LNHDA and SQIVND (reference sequence). The length of the CDR3 is 13 residues. J lost 8 bases, V lost 5 bases, and 6 bases had no gene match. The CDR3 region has the DNA TGTGCCAGTAGTTCCAGACAGGGCTATGAGCAGTTCTTC. Protein sequence: CASSSRQGYEQFF.

The CDR3 reads CASSAQDSNQPQHF. The CDR3 DNA reads TGTGCCAGCAGCGCCCAAGATAGCAATCAGCCCCAGCATTTT. The rearrangement joins TRBV9 to TRBJ1-5; no reliable D call. Germline V CDR1 and CDR2: SGDLS, YYNGEE. Trimming removed 3 bases at V and 0 bases at J, with 7 bases between. CDR3 length: 14 residues. Together with reference TRBV9 and TRBJ1-5, the CDR3 gives the full variable domain: DSGVTQTPKHLITATGQRVTLRCSPRSGDLSVYWYQQSLDQGLQFLIQYYNGEERAKGNILERFSAQQFPDLHSELNLSSLELGDSALYFCASSAQDSNQPQHFGDGTRLSIL.

The chain is built from TRBV6-5 and TRBJ1-2; D is unresolved. Germline V gene data show CDR1 as MNHEY and CDR2 as SVGAGI. V lost 5 bases and J 0 bases, leaving 13 bases between the germline ends. The CDR3 loop spans 15 amino acids. In nucleotides, the CDR3 is TGTGCCAGCAGTCGTTCCAGGAATGCTAACTATGGCTACACCTTC. Amino acid sequence: CASSRSRNANYGYTF.

The chain is built from TRBV6-6 and TRBJ2-3, with TRBD1 matching over 12 bases. The CDR3 runs 16 residues. The V gene's germline CDR1 is MNHNY and CDR2 SVGAGI (reference sequence). J gave up 1 base and V 2 bases, and 1 base lay outside the gene matches. The CDR3 reads CASSYGTGGRTDTQYF. DNA for the CDR3: TGTGCCAGCAGTTACGGGACAGGGGGCCGCACAGATACGCAGTATTTT.

This clone appeared a few times. The chain recombines TRBV10-3 with TRBJ2-5; D not resolved. From germline, CDR1 is ENHRY and CDR2 SYGVKD. The germline V and J ends were trimmed by 6 bases and 5 bases, with 10 bases remaining between them. The CDR3 loop spans 12 amino acids. CDR3 amino acids: CAISADGETQYF. CDR3 coding DNA: TGTGCCATCAGCGCCGACGGGGAGACCCAGTACTTC.

The rearrangement joins TRBV6-5 to TRBJ2-3, with D hard to call. The V and J ends lost 4 bases and 0 bases respectively, with 11 bases between them. CDR3 length equals 15 residues. The germline gives CDR1 MNHEY, CDR2 SVGAGI. The CDR3 nucleotides are TGTGCCAGCAGTTGGTCAAGATCGAGCACAGATACGCAGTATTTT. This encodes CASSWSRSSTDTQYF.

This clone was detected a few times. CDR3 sequence (DNA): TGTGCCAGCCGGGGTTGGGGCACAGATACGCAGTATTTT. Protein product: CASRGWGTDTQYF. J is TRBJ2-3 and V is TRBV7-2; a possible D gene is TRBD2 (5 bases). Germline V gene data show CDR1 as SGHTA and CDR2 as FQGNSA. The CDR3 consists of 13 residues. Trimming removed 8 bases at V and 1 base at J, with 10 bases between.

CDR3 region: CASSAKDTQYF. Here the CDR3 DNA reads TGTGCCAGTAGTGCCAAAGATACGCAGTATTTT. This chain joins TRBV19 and TRBJ2-3, with D unresolved. V was cut by 5 bases and J by 5 bases, with 5 bases left in between. This CDR3 spans 11 amino acids. From germline, CDR1 is LNHDA and CDR2 SQIVND (reference sequence).

The CDR3 is CASSGSLGGNEQFF. DNA of the CDR3: TGTGCCAGCAGTGGGTCCTTAGGGGGTAATGAGCAGTTCTTC. The chain combines TRBV2 with TRBJ2-1; possible D gene TRBD1, 6 bases. The germline CDR1 and CDR2 sequences are SNHLY and FYNNEI. The CDR3 totals 14 residues. V lost 4 bases and J 7 bases, leaving 14 bases between the germline ends.